The sample holds one count of the clone carrying this T cell receptor beta chain. This sample was included in a study of blood T cell repertoires in COVID-19. Looking at the study overall: Sample material is recorded as cDNA or gDNA derived from T cells, B-cell-depleted T cells, or PBMCs.

Profiled with immunoSEQ multiplex PCR; TCRdb holds only in-frame clones, not every one. The repertoire holds about 43,000 clones, approximately 86% seen once, with approximately 15% in the top ten. The TCR sequence derives from a man aged 60-69 years with active COVID-19. Material: peripheral blood.

The CDR3 sequence is CASQRGPAGEQYF. CDR3 bases: TGTGCCAGCCAAAGGGGTCCCGCGGGGGAGCAGTACTTC. The chain uses TRBV6-5 and TRBJ2-7; D is perhaps TRBD2 (6 bases). The CDR3 is 13 amino acids. V was cut by 8 bases and J by 7 bases, with 18 bases left in between. Germline CDR1 MNHEY, CDR2 SVGAGI.